The 9 T cell receptor beta chains reported below all come from one sample, sequenced in a study of blood T cell repertoires in COVID-19. Clones were read by immunoSEQ multiplex PCR, and TCRdb kept only the in-frame ones, dropping some. This sample carries under 55,000 clones, around 80% of them seen once, and the ten largest clones take around a quarter. The specimen was peripheral blood. The source of these receptors is a man aged 70-80 years with acute or convalescent COVID-19.

This chain joins TRBV6-2 or TRBV6-3 and TRBJ1-5, with 10 positions matching TRBD1. The V gene end was trimmed by 6 bases and the J gene end by 1 base; junction bases not matched to a gene: 6. The CDR3 is made up of 16 amino acids. Germline V gene lookup returns CDR1 MNHEY and CDR2 SVGEGT. The CDR3 DNA is TGTGCCAGCAGCTCGGACAGGGGGGTAAGCAATCAGCCCCAGCATTTT. Amino acids: CASSSDRGVSNQPQHF.

This rearrangement joins TRBV5-1 to TRBJ2-7, with TRBD1 identical over 7 bases. The CDR3 extends over 16 amino acids. Germline V lookup: CDR1 SGHRS, CDR2 YFSETQ. J gave up 7 bases and V 0 bases, and 13 bases lay outside the gene matches. The CDR3 nucleotides read TGCGCCAGCAGCTTGGCCCAAACCACAGGGGCGCGGGAGCAGTACTTC. Translating gives CASSLAQTTGAREQYF.

The CDR3: CASRQGPEAFF. CDR3 nucleotides: TGTGCCAGCAGACAGGGACCTGAAGCTTTCTTT. This sequence joins TRBV2 and TRBJ1-1, with D possibly being TRBD1 (6 bases). CDR1 and CDR2 (germline): SNHLY, FYNNEI. The CDR3 is 11 amino acids. V dropped 6 bases and J dropped 6 bases, with 8 bases sitting between them.

The V call is TRBV6-4, the J call TRBJ1-2; a possible D gene is TRBD1 (5 bases). The CDR3 length is 13 residues. The ends were cut back, 0 bases at V and 5 bases at J, with 7 bases in the middle. Germline V gene lookup returns CDR1 MRHNA and CDR2 SNTAGT. The CDR3 region is CASSDSSGYGYTF. CDR3 in DNA: TGTGCCAGCAGTGACTCATCAGGGTATGGCTACACCTTC.

Worth noting for this clone: Different DNA sequences within this sample yield the same CDR3. The chain joins TRBV28 to TRBJ2-5, with D unclear. Trimming cost V 10 bases and J 5 bases, with 29 bases left between them. Germline-derived CDR1 and CDR2 are MDHEN and SYDVKM. There are 17 residues in the CDR3. The CDR3 DNA reads TGTGCCATCGGCATGCTGGGCCCGATGGCCCGACGGGAGACCCAGTACTTC. This gives the protein CAIGMLGPMARRETQYF.

V gene TRBV19 combines with J gene TRBJ2-1; tentative D call: TRBD2 (6 bases). V shed 10 bases and J shed 7 bases, with 14 bases lying between them. This CDR3 comprises 12 residues. Germline V gives CDR1 LNHDA, CDR2 SQIVND (reference sequence). The CDR3 DNA reads as TGTGCCATCAGGACTGGGGGGAATGAGCAGTTCTTC. Its protein is CAIRTGGNEQFF.

The CDR3 DNA reads TGTGCCAGCAGCGCTACCGAGGGGGCAGGGAACTATGGCTACACCTTC. Protein product: CASSATEGAGNYGYTF. The V call is TRBV9, the J call TRBJ1-2; 7 bases are a match to TRBD1. Germline assignment: CDR1 SGDLS and CDR2 YYNGEE. This CDR3 is 16 amino acids long. V lost 3 bases, J lost 2 bases, and 10 bases stayed unmatched.

The CDR3 is CASSQGVEGWYEQYF. CDR3 DNA sequence: TGTGCCAGCAGCCAAGGGGTTGAGGGATGGTACGAGCAGTACTTC. The chain employs TRBV4-2 and TRBJ2-7; D may be TRBD2 (5 bases). Deletions cut 1 base from V and 4 bases from J, with 14 bases between. Germline values: CDR1 LGHNA, CDR2 YNFKEQ. The length of the CDR3 is 15 residues.

The V gene is TRBV19, the J gene TRBJ2-3, with 7 bases aligning to TRBD2. The CDR3 is 16 amino acids. V lost 9 bases, J lost 2 bases, and 14 bases stayed unmatched. Germline CDR1 and CDR2: LNHDA and SQIVND (reference sequence). DNA for the CDR3: TGTGCCAGCCGGACGATCGAGCGGGATTACACAGATACGCAGTATTTT. Translated: CASRTIERDYTDTQYF. Variable domain in full (rest from reference TRBV19 and TRBJ2-3): DGGITQSPKYLFRKEGQNVTLSCEQNLNHDAMYWYRQDPGQGLRLIYYSQIVNDFQKGDIAEGYSVSREKKESFPLTVTSAQKNPTAFYLCASRTIERDYTDTQYFGPGTRLTVL.